This T cell receptor (beta chain) is drawn from a study of control samples from healthy donors and cancer patients. Using immunoSEQ multiplex PCR, the repertoire was profiled, and TCRdb retains in-frame clones only, with some absent. The data show about 120,000 clones, around 90% seen once. Germline assignment: CDR1 MGHDK and CDR2 SYGVNS. The CDR3 covers 13 residues. Trimming cost V 4 bases and J 8 bases, with 11 bases left between them. Sequencing was carried out using blood. The chain employs TRBV25-1 and TRBJ1-4; no firm D call. The origin of this receptor is a middle-aged man in good health. CDR3 region: CASSGEPVEKLFF. The CDR3 DNA is TGTGCCAGCAGTGGGGAGCCAGTAGAAAAACTGTTTTTT.